This record covers a single T cell receptor beta chain. As yet, its antigen is unknown. The sample is drawn from a study of T cell responses to AZD1222 COVID-19 vaccine. Whole-study context: Recipients boosted at about 4 weeks or about 12 weeks are pooled. Findings and limits, study-wide: The peak T cell response came first, and repertoires were sampled only after it. Seropositive AZD1222 recipients at baseline numbered only 6 or 7. Dominant CD4 TCR responses targeted spike regions 160-218 and 743-854.

V was clipped by 2 bases and J by 3 bases, with 14 bases between them. The CDR3 is made up of 16 amino acids. Germline V gives CDR1 MGHRA, CDR2 YSYEKL. The repertoire was sequenced with immunoSEQ multiplex PCR; TCRdb's copy has only in-frame clones and lacks some. The sample has about 130,000 clones; about 90% are singletons. This chain links TRBV4-1 with TRBJ1-5, with D perhaps TRBD1 (5 bases). The sequenced sample was peripheral blood, obtained on day 0 of AZD1222 vaccination. The clonotype originates from an adult in good health. In DNA, the CDR3 is TGCGCCAGCAGCCAATCGACAGCCGCTATCAATCAGCCCCAGCATTTT. This translates into CASSQSTAAINQPQHF.